This entry lists 25 T cell receptor beta chains sequenced from one sample in a study of blood T cell repertoires in COVID-19. Libraries were prepared by immunoSEQ multiplex PCR; TCRdb keeps only in-frame clonotypes and omits some of them. The sample records some 260,000 clones, nearly 90% being singletons. Sequencing used peripheral blood. Every receptor here comes from a man between 18 and 29 years old with active or convalescent COVID-19.

The chain links TRBV5-1 to TRBJ2-7; TRBD1 matches 8 bases. The CDR3 length is 16 residues. Germline loops: CDR1 SGHRS, CDR2 YFSETQ. The junction had 12 bases not matched to a gene; V was cut back by 3 bases and J by 4 bases. The chain's CDR3 is CASSWGPTGEPYEQYF. CDR3 nucleotide sequence: TGCGCCAGCAGCTGGGGCCCGACAGGGGAGCCTTACGAGCAGTACTTC.

The chain uses TRBV6-6 and TRBJ2-7; a weak D match, TRBD1 (6 bases). CDR1 and CDR2 (germline): MNHNY, SVGAGI (reference sequence). Trimming stripped 6 bases from V and 3 bases from J, with 9 bases between. The CDR3 contains 12 residues. CDR3 protein: CASSDRFYEQYF. CDR3 DNA: TGTGCCAGCAGCGACAGGTTCTACGAGCAGTACTTC.

The gene calls are TRBV29-1 and TRBJ1-2; TRBD1 agrees at 10 bases. V gave up 6 bases and J gave up 6 bases; unmatched junction bases: 10. The CDR3 covers 14 residues. Germline loops: CDR1 SQVTM, CDR2 ANQGSEA. The CDR3 region has the DNA TGCAGCGTGGGACAGGGGATTGGAGGTGATGGCTACACCTTC. It codes for CSVGQGIGGDGYTF. Drawing the rest from reference TRBV29-1 and TRBJ1-2, the complete variable domain is SAVISQKPSRDICQRGTSLTIQCQVDSQVTMMFWYRQQPGQSLTLIATANQGSEATYESGFVIDKFPISRPNLTFSTLTVSNMSPEDSSIYLCSVGQGIGGDGYTFGSGTRLTVV.

This chain joins TRBV28 and TRBJ2-3; D might be TRBD2 (5 bases). The CDR3 length is 13 residues. In germline, CDR1 is MDHEN, CDR2 SYDVKM. Trimming took 8 bases from V and 3 from J, leaving 12 bases between them. In DNA, the CDR3 is TGTGCCAGCTCCCCCCCGGGGACAGATACGCAGTATTTT. Amino acids: CASSPPGTDTQYF. The full variable domain, completed using reference TRBV28 and TRBJ2-3, is DVKVTQSSRYLVKRTGEKVFLECVQDMDHENMFWYRQDPGLGLRLIYFSYDVKMKEKGDIPEGYSVSREKKERFSLILESASTNQTSMYLCASSPPGTDTQYFGPGTRLTVL.

This chain connects TRBV4-3 to TRBJ2-5; 8 nucleotides line up with TRBD1. This CDR3 region has 15 residues. V dropped 4 bases and J dropped 5; count of bases not matched to a gene: 9. CDR1 LGHNA and CDR2 YSLEER come from the germline V gene. This CDR3 is CASSPRTGSAETQYF. The CDR3 coding sequence is TGCGCCAGCAGCCCGCGGACAGGGTCGGCGGAGACCCAGTACTTC.

This clone was picked up one time. This chain connects TRBV10-3 to TRBJ2-3, with 8 bases identical to TRBD2. V lost 8 bases, J lost 4 bases, and 14 bases stayed unmatched. The CDR3 length is 16 residues. Germline assignment: CDR1 ENHRY and CDR2 SYGVKD. Here the CDR3 reads CAISDPTFSGADTQYF. The CDR3 DNA reads as TGTGCCATCTCTGACCCCACCTTTAGCGGGGCAGATACGCAGTATTTT.

The chain has TRBV7-3 and TRBJ2-2, with 7 bases identical to TRBD2. The ends lost 7 bases at V and 7 bases at J; junction bases unmatched: 12. The germline V gene encodes CDR1 SGHTA and CDR2 FQGTGA. This CDR3 has 15 amino acids. CDR3 in amino acids: CASKPTASGRGELFF. The CDR3 DNA sequence: TGTGCCAGCAAACCAACGGCTAGCGGCCGCGGGGAGCTGTTTTTT.

J is TRBJ1-2 and V is TRBV28; D gene uncertain. The CDR3 runs 14 residues. The V end was cut by 2 bases, the J end by 8 bases, with 15 bases between. Germline assignment: CDR1 MDHEN and CDR2 SYDVKM. For the CDR3, the DNA is TGTGCCAGCAGTTTAAGGTCAGGAACGCAGGGCTACACCTTC. Its protein is CASSLRSGTQGYTF.

As concerns this clone: Other DNA sequences of this sample code for an identical CDR3. The V and J genes are TRBV18 and TRBJ2-7; no definite D call. Germline CDR1 reads KGHSH; CDR2 reads LQKENI. The V and J ends lost 3 bases and 2 bases respectively, with 5 bases between them. There are 12 residues in the CDR3. The CDR3 spells CASSPPTYEQYF. The CDR3 nucleotides read TGTGCCAGCTCACCTCCTACCTACGAGCAGTACTTC. The full variable domain, its missing parts supplied by reference TRBV18 and TRBJ2-7, is NAGVMQNPRHLVRRRGQEARLRCSPMKGHSHVYWYRQLPEEGLKFMVYLQKENIIDESGMPKERFSAEFPKEGPSILRIQQVVRGDSAAYFCASSPPTYEQYFGPGTRLTVT.

This clone has more than one count but fewer than ten. The V gene is TRBV7-9, the J gene TRBJ2-1, with 7 bases fitting TRBD2. V shed 1 base, J shed 7 bases, and the junction held 1 base outside the gene matches. The length of the CDR3 is 13 residues. Germline-derived CDR1 and CDR2 are SEHNR and FQNEAQ (reference sequence). CDR3 coding DNA: TGTGCCAGCAGCTTAGGCGGGGGAAATGAGCAGTTCTTC. It translates to CASSLGGGNEQFF.

The genes are TRBV30 and TRBJ1-4; TRBD1 aligns across 8 bases. Germline lookup yields CDR1 GTSNPN and CDR2 SVGIG (reference sequence). The trim removed 2 bases at V and 7 bases at J, leaving 9 bases unmatched. The CDR3 is 15 residues long. In DNA, the CDR3 is TGTGCCTGGAGTCCACTGACAGGGGCTGCTGAAAAACTGTTTTTT. Translating it yields CAWSPLTGAAEKLFF.

This clone was seen a few times. This CDR3 reads CARRDRLLNTEAFF. The CDR3 DNA follows: TGTGCCCGTCGGGACAGGCTATTGAACACTGAAGCTTTCTTT. The chain carries TRBV2 and TRBJ1-1; TRBD1 agrees at 8 bases. CDR1 and CDR2 from the germline V gene are SNHLY and FYNNEI. V gave up 11 bases and J gave up 0 bases; unmatched junction bases: 8. CDR3 size: 14 residues.

V gene TRBV7-9 combines with J gene TRBJ1-1; TRBD1 matches at 7 bases. V lost 5 bases, J lost 9 bases, and 12 bases stayed unmatched. CDR1 is SEHNR and CDR2 is FQNEAQ in the germline V gene (reference sequence). CDR3 length equals 14 residues. The DNA for the CDR3 is TGTGCCAGCAGCCCATCCCTGGACAGGCCACAAGCTTTCTTT. It codes for CASSPSLDRPQAFF. The full variable domain, rest sourced from reference TRBV7-9 and TRBJ1-1, is DTGVSQNPRHKITKRGQNVTFRCDPISEHNRLYWYRQTLGQGPEFLTYFQNEAQLEKSRLLSDRFSAERPKGSFSTLEIQRTEQGDSAMYLCASSPSLDRPQAFFGQGTRLTVV.

The chain has TRBV28 and TRBJ2-4, with a possible D match to TRBD1 (6 bases). CDR3 size: 13 residues. V lost 5 bases and J lost 8, with 13 bases in between. Germline loops: CDR1 MDHEN, CDR2 SYDVKM. As DNA, the CDR3 is TGTGCCAGCAGTCCACAGGGTGGCGACATTCAGTACTTC. This translates into CASSPQGGDIQYF.

V usage is TRBV24-1 and J usage is TRBJ2-5; tentative D call: TRBD2 (5 bases). Germline V gene lookup returns CDR1 KGHDR and CDR2 SFDVKD. V lost 0 bases and J lost 5, with 15 bases in between. This CDR3 contains 16 residues. This CDR3 reads CATSDLQGRDLETQYF. In DNA form, the CDR3 reads TGTGCCACCAGTGATTTGCAAGGTCGGGATCTGGAGACCCAGTACTTC.

The chain is built from TRBV24-1 and TRBJ1-6; a weak D match, TRBD1 (6 bases). Germline V gene data show CDR1 as KGHDR and CDR2 as SFDVKD. Trimming removed 4 bases from V and 7 bases from J, with 13 bases in between. The CDR3 is made up of 15 amino acids. CDR3 DNA: TGTGCCACCAGTGACGGTGGGACAAGGAATTCACCCCTCCACTTT. This encodes CATSDGGTRNSPLHF.

V usage is TRBV3-1 (or the pseudogene TRBV3-2) and J usage is TRBJ2-2; 10 bases match TRBD2. The CDR3 is 18 amino acids. V was clipped by 0 bases and J by 4 bases; unmatched bases: 8. CDR1 is LGHDT, CDR2 YNNKEL, per germline (reference sequence). CDR3 bases: TGTGCCAGCAGCCAAGATAGGTCGGGGACTAGCGCCACCGGGGAGCTGTTTTTT. The encoded protein is CASSQDRSGTSATGELFF.

This chain joins TRBV6-6 and TRBJ2-2; 7 nucleotides align to TRBD2. Germline CDR1 MNHNY, CDR2 SVGAGI (reference sequence). Losses at the gene ends were 0 bases for V and 5 bases for J; bases not matched to a gene: 6. The CDR3 extends over 16 amino acids. Written as DNA, the CDR3 is TGTGCCAGCAGTTACTCTCGCGGGAGCGGGACCGGGGAGCTGTTTTTT. Translating it yields CASSYSRGSGTGELFF.

The V and J genes are TRBV30 and TRBJ1-1; D gene ambiguous. V lost 1 base to trimming and J lost 6 bases, with 9 bases between them. Germline V lookup: CDR1 GTSNPN, CDR2 SVGIG (reference sequence). The CDR3 runs to 12 residues. CDR3 sequence: CAWSATKPEAFF. The CDR3 DNA reads as TGTGCCTGGAGTGCTACGAAACCTGAAGCTTTCTTT. The whole variable domain, remainder taken from reference TRBV30 and TRBJ1-1, is SQTIHQWPATLVQPVGSPLSLECTVEGTSNPNLYWYRQAAGRGLQLLFYSVGIGQISSEVPQNLSASRPQDRQFILSSKKLLLSDSGFYLCAWSATKPEAFFGQGTRLTVV.

The chain recombines TRBV2 with TRBJ2-7; 9 nucleotides match TRBD2. Per germline, CDR1 SNHLY and CDR2 FYNNEI. The length of the CDR3 is 14 residues. Losses at the gene ends were 2 bases for V and 2 bases for J; bases not matched to a gene: 1. The CDR3 DNA sequence: TGTGCCAGCAGTGAACTAGCGGGGCCCTACGAGCAGTACTTC. Translation gives CASSELAGPYEQYF.

This chain links TRBV6-2 or TRBV6-3 with TRBJ2-2; 9 bases line up with TRBD2. This CDR3 region has 16 residues. V lost 3 bases to trimming and J lost 7 bases; unmatched junction nucleotides: 9. CDR1 is MNHEY and CDR2 is SVGEGT in the germline V gene. As DNA, the CDR3 is TGTGCCAGCAGTTATCAGACTAGCGGTGTAAGCGGGGAGCTGTTTTTT. This gives the protein CASSYQTSGVSGELFF.

The chain joins TRBV27 to TRBJ2-5, with D perhaps TRBD1 (6 bases). Germline V lookup: CDR1 MNHEY, CDR2 SMNVEV (reference sequence). The CDR3 length is 14 residues. The V end lost 5 bases, the J end lost 1 base, and 11 bases lay between the germline ends. CDR3 sequence reads: CASSLLDSQETQYF. The CDR3 region has the DNA TGTGCCAGCAGTCTCCTGGACAGCCAAGAGACCCAGTACTTC.

This chain uses TRBV24-1 with TRBJ2-1, with D perhaps matching TRBD2 (5 bases). The CDR3 consists of 16 residues. Trimming removed 2 bases from V and 7 bases from J, with 17 bases in between. Germline assignment: CDR1 KGHDR and CDR2 SFDVKD. CDR3 residues: CATSDSADWERNEQFF. The CDR3 DNA follows: TGTGCCACCAGTGATTCCGCCGACTGGGAGAGGAATGAGCAGTTCTTC.

J is TRBJ2-5 and V is TRBV11-1; possible D gene TRBD1, 5 bases. CDR3 size: 14 residues. The ends were cut back, 5 bases at V and 0 bases at J, with 10 bases in the middle. Germline CDR1 and CDR2: SGHAT and FQDESV (reference sequence). CDR3 residues: CASSPKTDQETQYF. CDR3 DNA: TGTGCCAGCAGCCCAAAGACAGACCAAGAGACCCAGTACTTC.

In this sample, this clone turned up a few times. At the DNA level, this CDR3 is encoded by other sequences in the same sample as well. The V and J genes are TRBV7-3 and TRBJ1-1, with D perhaps matching TRBD1 (6 bases). The germline CDR1 and CDR2 sequences are SGHTA and FQGTGA. The CDR3 covers 14 residues. V lost 0 bases to trimming and J lost 1 base, with 6 bases between them. CDR3 residues: CASSLTGGNTEAFF. Written as DNA, the CDR3 is TGTGCCAGCAGCTTAACAGGGGGGAACACTGAAGCTTTCTTT.